A single sample is the source of the 15 T cell receptor beta chains below, sequenced in a study of lymphopenia after photon versus proton radiotherapy. Libraries were prepared by immunoSEQ multiplex PCR; TCRdb keeps only in-frame clonotypes and omits some of them. Here the sample spans roughly 12,000 clones, 88% being singletons. The specimen was peripheral blood, collected from a patient treated with photon-based radiotherapy. The receptors originated from a man aged 60 to 75 with pancreatic cancer.

This chain joins TRBV9 and TRBJ2-1; no clear D gene. Trimming cost V 3 bases and J 4 bases, with 11 bases left between them. Germline CDR1 reads SGDLS; CDR2 reads YYNGEE. This CDR3 comprises 14 residues. In DNA, the CDR3 is TGTGCCAGCAGCGGCCCGATGGAATACAATGAGCAGTTCTTC. Translated, it gives CASSGPMEYNEQFF.

The J gene is TRBJ1-3, the V gene TRBV4-2; D is possibly TRBD1 (6 bases). The CDR3 is made up of 15 amino acids. V was pared by 1 base and J by 8 bases, with 15 bases between. Looked up from germline, CDR1 is LGHNA and CDR2 is YNFKEQ. CDR3 DNA sequence: TGTGCCAGCAGCCAAGGCCCCGGGAGGGGGGACACCATATATTTT. Translation gives CASSQGPGRGDTIYF.

V and J are TRBV6-1 and TRBJ2-3; no clear D gene. CDR1 MNHNS and CDR2 SASEGT come from the germline V gene. Trimming shortened V by 4 bases and J by 8 bases, and 10 bases separated the two germline ends. This CDR3 has 12 amino acids. Written as DNA, the CDR3 is TGTGCCAGCAGTGGAGGTTTGAGTACGCAGTATTTT. Encoded protein: CASSGGLSTQYF.

This chain uses TRBV9 with TRBJ2-1; 11 bases line up with TRBD2. Germline assignment: CDR1 SGDLS and CDR2 YYNGEE. This CDR3 has 16 amino acids. Losses at the gene ends were 3 bases for V and 3 bases for J; bases not matched to a gene: 5. CDR3 residues: CASSAYLAGGYNEQFF. For the CDR3, the DNA is TGTGCCAGCAGCGCATACCTAGCGGGGGGCTACAATGAGCAGTTCTTC.

This chain joins TRBV5-6 and TRBJ2-7; no clear D gene. With 4 bases removed from V and 0 bases from J, the gap between germline ends came to 8 bases. The CDR3 has 13 amino acids. Per the germline V gene, CDR1 is SGHDT and CDR2 is YYEEEE. This CDR3 reads CASSPLGSYEQYF. CDR3 bases: TGTGCCAGCAGCCCGTTGGGCTCCTACGAGCAGTACTTC.

V is TRBV4-2 and J is TRBJ2-2; 12 positions match TRBD2. The germline V gene encodes CDR1 LGHNA and CDR2 YNFKEQ. Losses at the gene ends were 3 bases for V and 7 bases for J; bases not matched to a gene: 12. The CDR3 is 18 amino acids. In DNA form, the CDR3 reads TGTGCCAGCAGCCAGGCGGGCCTAGCGGGGGGGCCAATCGGGGAGCTGTTTTTT. Amino acid sequence: CASSQAGLAGGPIGELFF.

The V call is TRBV18, the J call TRBJ2-1; 10 positions match TRBD1. The CDR3 is made up of 16 amino acids. V lost 6 bases to trimming and J lost 7 bases; unmatched junction nucleotides: 12. In germline, CDR1 is KGHSH, CDR2 LQKENI. The CDR3 spells CASSGPGQGLSNEQFF. In DNA, the CDR3 is TGTGCCAGCTCGGGGCCGGGACAGGGGTTATCGAATGAGCAGTTCTTC.

The genes are TRBV14 and TRBJ1-1; 8 bases line up with TRBD1. The germline V gene has CDR1 SGHDN and CDR2 FVKESK. After removal of 5 bases from V and 4 bases from J, the junction contained 6 bases not matched to a gene. CDR3 length: 14 amino acids. The CDR3 nucleotides are TGTGCCAGCAGCGGACAGGGAAGGGCCACTGAAGCTTTCTTT. This translates into CASSGQGRATEAFF.

The rearrangement joins TRBV5-4 to TRBJ2-5; perhaps D is TRBD1 or TRBD2 (5 bases each). CDR1 SGHNT and CDR2 YYREEE come from the germline V gene (reference sequence). The CDR3 runs 13 residues. Trimming cost V 4 bases and J 5 bases, with 12 bases left between them. The chain's CDR3 is CASSRDQLETQYF. CDR3 DNA sequence: TGTGCCAGCAGCAGGGACCAGCTGGAGACCCAGTACTTC.

DNA for the CDR3: TGTGCCAGCAGTTATAGTCAGGGTTTTGAAGCTTTCTTT. Protein: CASSYSQGFEAFF. This rearrangement joins TRBV2 to TRBJ1-1; maybe TRBD1 (5 bases). In germline, CDR1 is SNHLY, CDR2 FYNNEI. The CDR3 spans 13 residues. Trimming shortened V by 5 bases and J by 7 bases, and 14 bases separated the two germline ends.

The chain carries TRBV29-1 and TRBJ1-5; 8 bases match TRBD1. The V segment lost 4 bases and the J segment 7 bases; nucleotides outside the gene matches: 6. The CDR3 contains 13 residues. Germline V gives CDR1 SQVTM, CDR2 ANQGSEA. The CDR3 spells CSVATGGIQPQHF. The CDR3 region has the DNA TGCAGCGTTGCCACAGGGGGTATACAGCCCCAGCATTTT.

This clone was recorded once. The rearrangement uses TRBV28 and TRBJ2-7, with 7 bases lining up with TRBD1. Germline values: CDR1 MDHEN, CDR2 SYDVKM. CDR3 length equals 13 residues. The V segment lost 11 bases and the J segment 0 bases; nucleotides outside the gene matches: 7. CDR3 in amino acids: CAGRQGGSYEQYF. The CDR3 region has the DNA TGTGCCGGCCGACAGGGTGGCTCCTACGAGCAGTACTTC.

The chain employs TRBV2 and TRBJ2-1; D remains ambiguous. V dropped 7 bases and J dropped 5 bases, with 3 bases sitting between them. The CDR3 extends over 10 amino acids. In germline, CDR1 is SNHLY, CDR2 FYNNEI. The CDR3 DNA sequence: TGTGCCAGCATGAACAATGAGCAGTTCTTC. Amino acid sequence: CASMNNEQFF.

V is TRBV9 and J is TRBJ2-7; possibly TRBD1 for D (6 bases). Trimming stripped 3 bases from V and 12 bases from J, with 19 bases between. Germline values: CDR1 SGDLS, CDR2 YYNGEE. The CDR3 is made up of 13 amino acids. This CDR3 is CASSATLGTGRYF. The CDR3 nucleotides are TGTGCCAGCAGCGCAACGTTAGGAACAGGGAGGTACTTC.

The V gene is TRBV4-1, the J gene TRBJ2-1; TRBD1 aligns across 11 bases. Germline trimming cut 5 bases from V and 7 bases from J; bases unmatched to any gene: 7. The germline V gene has CDR1 MGHRA and CDR2 YSYEKL. CDR3 length equals 15 residues. CDR3 amino acids: CASSRGQGAWNEQFF. CDR3 DNA sequence: TGCGCCAGCAGCAGAGGACAGGGGGCTTGGAATGAGCAGTTCTTC.